This T cell receptor (beta chain) was found in a study of immune evolution from preneoplasia to lung adenocarcinoma. General observations from the study: Normal lung had the highest top T cell clone frequencies.

The V gene's germline CDR1 is SGHVS and CDR2 FQNEAQ. This CDR3 contains 16 residues. Germline trimming cut 7 bases from V and 1 base from J; bases unmatched to any gene: 7. Between 2014 and 2017, patients underwent resection in Japan or China. Remarks on this clone: Its specificity is not known.

The data were produced by immunoSEQ multiplex PCR, yet TCRdb's version contains in-frame clones alone and is incomplete. The data hold 4,500 to 6,500 clones, with around 80% observed a single time. The J gene is TRBJ1-1, the V gene TRBV7-8; 12 nucleotides line up with TRBD1. The TCR was taken from a person aged 45 to 69 with lung adenocarcinoma. The sequencing input was FFPE normal lung tissue adjacent to the tumor. This chain's CDR3 is CASTLGTGGTNTEAFF. CDR3 bases: TGTGCCAGCACCTTGGGGACAGGGGGCACGAACACTGAAGCTTTCTTT.